One sample yielded the 7 T cell receptor beta chains listed below, sequenced in a study of post-analysis software for immune sequencing data. General study results and limits: In patients, TRBV5-6, TRBV5-1 and TRBV20-1 belonged to four or five TRBV segments found more frequently than in controls.

The TCR beta cDNA libraries carried unique molecular identifiers. TCRdb independently ran MiXCR on the PCR reads; one entry per CDR3 protein. This table holds 450,000 to 700,000 distinct CDR3 sequences, 44% found once. These receptors' targets are unknown. Sequencing was performed on blood. All receptors come from a girl aged 5-17 years with multiple sclerosis.

This rearrangement joins TRBV20-1 to TRBJ1-4, with 9 bases fitting TRBD1. The CDR3 contains 15 residues. J lost 8 bases, V lost 3 bases, and 10 bases had no gene match. Germline-derived CDR1 and CDR2 are DFQATT and SNEGSKA (reference sequence). The CDR3 DNA is TGCAGTGCTAGGGGCTTCGGGACAGGGAACGAAAAACTGTTTTTT. Translated: CSARGFGTGNEKLFF.

In this sample, this clonotype turned up many times. The chain combines TRBV10-2 with TRBJ1-1; tentative D call: TRBD1 (5 bases). Germline V CDR1 and CDR2: WSHSY, SAAADI. The CDR3 is 14 amino acids. V was trimmed by 3 bases and J by 6 bases, leaving 14 bases between them. Here the CDR3 DNA reads TGCGCCAGCAGTGACGTAGCGGGGACCCCTGAAGCTTTCTTT. It yields the protein CASSDVAGTPEAFF.

The rearrangement uses TRBV7-8 and TRBJ2-5; no firm D call. TRBJ2-7 explains the end of the DNA better; the J call may be wrong. This CDR3 spans 13 amino acids. Germline CDR1 reads SGHVS; CDR2 reads FQNEAQ. In DNA, the CDR3 is TGTGCCAGCAGCTTAGCTTTATACTACGAGCAGTACTTC. Translation gives CASSLALYYEQYF.

This sequence joins TRBV7-2 and TRBJ1-1, with 10 bases matching TRBD1. V lost 5 bases to trimming and J lost 2 bases; unmatched junction nucleotides: 5. The germline V gene encodes CDR1 SGHTA and CDR2 FQGNSA. This CDR3 comprises 15 residues. CDR3 loop: CASSPGTGVNTEAFF. In DNA form, the CDR3 reads TGTGCCAGCAGCCCCGGGACAGGGGTCAACACTGAAGCTTTCTTT.

This clonotype has only a few counts. The chain couples TRBV12-3 or TRBV12-4 to TRBJ1-4; D is ambiguous. V was trimmed by 3 bases and J by 8 bases, leaving 7 bases between them. The CDR3 extends over 12 amino acids. The CDR3 nucleotides are TGTGCCAGCAGTTTCTCGGGGGAAAAACTGTTTTTT. Its protein is CASSFSGEKLFF.

The chain is built from TRBV4-1 and TRBJ2-4; D possibly corresponds to TRBD2 (5 bases). The germline V and J ends were trimmed by 1 base and 8 bases, with 12 bases remaining between them. The CDR3 sequence is 14 residues long. Germline values: CDR1 MGHRA, CDR2 YSYEKL. CDR3 nucleotides: TGCGCCAGCAGCCAAGGGAGAGGGAAAGACATTCAGTACTTC. It codes for CASSQGRGKDIQYF.

This sequence joins TRBV20-1 and TRBJ1-2; possibly TRBD1 for D (5 bases). Trimming took off 6 bases at V and 0 bases at J, with 14 bases between the two ends. This CDR3 region has 14 residues. Germline V gene data show CDR1 as DFQATT and CDR2 as SNEGSKA (reference sequence). CDR3 coding DNA: TGCAGTGCCTTCGGGACCGAAGCTAACTATGGCTACACCTTC. This encodes CSAFGTEANYGYTF.